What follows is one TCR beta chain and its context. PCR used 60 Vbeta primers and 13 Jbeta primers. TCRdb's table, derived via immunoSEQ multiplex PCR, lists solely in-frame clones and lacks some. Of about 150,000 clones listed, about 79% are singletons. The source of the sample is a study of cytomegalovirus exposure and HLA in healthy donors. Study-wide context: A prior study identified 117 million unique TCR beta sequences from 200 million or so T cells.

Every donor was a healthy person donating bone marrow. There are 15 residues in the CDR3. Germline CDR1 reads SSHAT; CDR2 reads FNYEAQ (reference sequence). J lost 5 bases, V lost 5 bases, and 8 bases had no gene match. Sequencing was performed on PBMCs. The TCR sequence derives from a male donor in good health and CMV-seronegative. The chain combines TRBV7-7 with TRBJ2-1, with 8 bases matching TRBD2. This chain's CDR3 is CASSEAGASNNEQFF. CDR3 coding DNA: TGTGCCAGCAGCGAAGCGGGGGCAAGCAACAATGAGCAGTTCTTC.